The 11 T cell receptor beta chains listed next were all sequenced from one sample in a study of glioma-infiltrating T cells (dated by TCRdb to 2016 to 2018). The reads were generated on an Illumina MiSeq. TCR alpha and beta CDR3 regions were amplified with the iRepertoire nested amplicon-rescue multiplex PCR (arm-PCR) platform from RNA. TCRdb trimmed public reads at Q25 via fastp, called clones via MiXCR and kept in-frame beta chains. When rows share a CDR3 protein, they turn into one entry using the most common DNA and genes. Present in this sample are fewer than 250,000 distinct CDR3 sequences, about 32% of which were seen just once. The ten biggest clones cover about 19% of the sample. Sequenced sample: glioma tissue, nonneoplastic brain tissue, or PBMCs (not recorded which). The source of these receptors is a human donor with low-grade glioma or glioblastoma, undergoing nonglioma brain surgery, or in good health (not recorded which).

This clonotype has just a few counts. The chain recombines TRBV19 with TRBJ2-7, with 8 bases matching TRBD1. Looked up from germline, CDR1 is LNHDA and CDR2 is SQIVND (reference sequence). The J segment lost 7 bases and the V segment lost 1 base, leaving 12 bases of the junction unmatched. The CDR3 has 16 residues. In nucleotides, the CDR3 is TGTGCCAGTAGTATAGGAATCGGACAGGGAACGGTTGAGCAGTACTTC. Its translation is CASSIGIGQGTVEQYF. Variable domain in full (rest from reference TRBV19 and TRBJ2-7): DGGITQSPKYLFRKEGQNVTLSCEQNLNHDAMYWYRQDPGQGLRLIYYSQIVNDFQKGDIAEGYSVSREKKESFPLTVTSAQKNPTAFYLCASSIGIGQGTVEQYFGPGTRLTVT.

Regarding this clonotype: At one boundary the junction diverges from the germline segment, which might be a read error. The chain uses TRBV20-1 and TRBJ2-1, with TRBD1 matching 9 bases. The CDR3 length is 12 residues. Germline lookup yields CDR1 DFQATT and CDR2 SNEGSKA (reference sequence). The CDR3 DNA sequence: TGCAGTTCTAGGGACAGGGAAGTTGAACAGTTCTTC. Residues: CSSRDREVEQFF.

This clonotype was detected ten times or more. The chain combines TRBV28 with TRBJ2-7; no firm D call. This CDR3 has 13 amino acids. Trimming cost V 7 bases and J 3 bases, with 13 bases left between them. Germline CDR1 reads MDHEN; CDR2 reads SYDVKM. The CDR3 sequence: CASTRTAYYEQYF. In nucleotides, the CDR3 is TGTGCCAGCACCCGGACCGCATACTACGAGCAGTACTTC.

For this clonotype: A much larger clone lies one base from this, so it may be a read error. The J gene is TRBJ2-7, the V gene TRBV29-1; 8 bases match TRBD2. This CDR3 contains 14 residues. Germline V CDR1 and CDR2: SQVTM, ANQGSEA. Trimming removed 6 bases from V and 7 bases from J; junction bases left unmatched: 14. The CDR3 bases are TGCAGCGTCGTAGCGGGATCCCAGACTGGTGAGCAGTACTTC. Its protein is CSVVAGSQTGEQYF.

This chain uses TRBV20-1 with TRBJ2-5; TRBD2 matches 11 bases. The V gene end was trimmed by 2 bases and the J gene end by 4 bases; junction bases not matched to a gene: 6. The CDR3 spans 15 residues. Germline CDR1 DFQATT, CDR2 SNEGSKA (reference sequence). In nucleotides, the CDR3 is TGCAGTGCTAGACCGGGCCTAGCGGGAGGAGAGACCCAGTACTTC. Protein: CSARPGLAGGETQYF.

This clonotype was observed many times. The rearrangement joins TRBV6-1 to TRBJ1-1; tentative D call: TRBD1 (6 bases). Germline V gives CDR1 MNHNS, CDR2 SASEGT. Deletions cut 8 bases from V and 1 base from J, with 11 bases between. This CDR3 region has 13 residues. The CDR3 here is CASAQGQNTEAFF. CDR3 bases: TGTGCCAGCGCCCAGGGACAGAACACTGAAGCTTTCTTT.

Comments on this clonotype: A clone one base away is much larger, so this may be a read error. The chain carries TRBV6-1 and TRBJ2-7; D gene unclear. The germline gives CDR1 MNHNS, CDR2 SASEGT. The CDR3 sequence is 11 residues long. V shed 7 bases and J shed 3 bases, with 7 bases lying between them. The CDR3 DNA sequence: TGTGCCAGCATTACCGACTACGAGCAGTACTTC. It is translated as CASITDYEQYF.

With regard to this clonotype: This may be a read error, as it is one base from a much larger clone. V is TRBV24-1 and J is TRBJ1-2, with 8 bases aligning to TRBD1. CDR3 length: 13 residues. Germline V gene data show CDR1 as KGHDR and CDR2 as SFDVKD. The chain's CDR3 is CATSEGQGAGDTF. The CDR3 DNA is TGTGCCACCAGTGAAGGGCAGGGGGCTGGCGACACCTTC.

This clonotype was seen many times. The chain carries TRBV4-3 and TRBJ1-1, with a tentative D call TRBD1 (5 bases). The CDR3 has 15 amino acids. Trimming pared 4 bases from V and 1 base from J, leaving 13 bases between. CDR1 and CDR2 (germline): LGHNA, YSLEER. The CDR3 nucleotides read TGCGCCAGCAGCCCGCAGACAGAAAAGAACACTGAAGCTTTCTTT. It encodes CASSPQTEKNTEAFF.

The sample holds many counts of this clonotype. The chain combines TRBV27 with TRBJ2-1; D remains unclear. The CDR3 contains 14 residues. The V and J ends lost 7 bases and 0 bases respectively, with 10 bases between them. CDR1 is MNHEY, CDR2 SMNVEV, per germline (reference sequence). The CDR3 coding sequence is TGTGCCAGCACCGGTTCCCACTCCTACAATGAGCAGTTCTTC. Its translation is CASTGSHSYNEQFF.

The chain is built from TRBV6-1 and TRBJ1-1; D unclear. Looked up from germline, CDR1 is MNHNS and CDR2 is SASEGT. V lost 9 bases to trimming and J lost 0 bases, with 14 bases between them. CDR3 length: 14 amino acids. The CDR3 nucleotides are TGTGCCAGAAGGAGGACGGGAATGAACACTGAAGCTTTCTTT. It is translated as CARRRTGMNTEAFF.